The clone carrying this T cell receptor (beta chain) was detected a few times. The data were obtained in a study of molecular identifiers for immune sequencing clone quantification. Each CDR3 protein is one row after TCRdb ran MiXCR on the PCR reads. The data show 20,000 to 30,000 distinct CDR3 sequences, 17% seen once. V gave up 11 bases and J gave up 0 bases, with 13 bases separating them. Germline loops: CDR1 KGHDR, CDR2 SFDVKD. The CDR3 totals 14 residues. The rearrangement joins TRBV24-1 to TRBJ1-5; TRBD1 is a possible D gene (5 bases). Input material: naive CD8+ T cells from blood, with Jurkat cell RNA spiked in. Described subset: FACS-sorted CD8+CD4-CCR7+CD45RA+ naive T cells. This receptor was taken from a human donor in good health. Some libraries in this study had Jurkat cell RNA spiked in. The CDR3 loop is CAIGAADSNQPQHF. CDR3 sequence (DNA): TGTGCCATAGGGGCAGCGGATAGCAATCAGCCCCAGCATTTT.